This T cell receptor beta chain stems from a study of CD8+ T cells in alopecia areata. The researchers isolated CD4+ and CD8+ T cells from PBMCs by sorting. This CDR3 comprises 17 residues. Trimming stripped 1 base from V and 0 bases from J, with 14 bases between. CDR1 and CDR2 from the germline V gene are LNHNV and YYDKDF (reference sequence). The study's findings and limits: Scalp samples also yield sequences of resident alphabeta T cells from normal skin.

Once RNA had been extracted, it was reverse transcribed into cDNA to act as the sequencing template. The data were produced by immunoSEQ multiplex PCR, yet TCRdb's version contains in-frame clones alone and is incomplete. The table records about 110,000 clones, around 59% of them present only once. Details on this clone: Its cognate antigen is unknown.

This sequence originates from a human donor in good health. The chain uses TRBV15 and TRBJ2-3; D perhaps matches TRBD2 (5 bases). Sequencing was performed on CD8+ T cells sorted from blood. CDR3 in amino acids: CATSRVTLDSSTDTQYF. The CDR3, as DNA: TGTGCCACCAGCAGAGTGACACTAGATTCTAGCACAGATACGCAGTATTTT.